This T cell receptor (beta chain) is drawn from a study of T-cell reconstitution after alpha-beta-depleted transplantation in children. With 1 base removed from V and 6 bases from J, the gap between germline ends came to 10 bases. This CDR3 is built from 14 residues. Germline CDR1 SGHTA, CDR2 FQGTGA. In its sample, this clonotype was seen many times. Preparation of the TCRbeta library was carried out with unique molecular identifiers. TCRdb re-analysed the PCR reads in MiXCR, keeping a single row per CDR3 protein. The table includes 600,000 to 700,000 distinct CDR3 sequences, approximately 16% detected once.

The sequenced sample was PBMCs from the stem cell graft donor, obtained from the stem cell graft. This sequence was found in a human donor who donated a stem cell graft to a child with acute myeloid leukemia. This rearrangement joins TRBV7-3 to TRBJ2-1; no firm D call. CDR3 sequence: CASSLIPRGNEQFF. In DNA form, the CDR3 reads TGTGCCAGCAGCTTAATACCCAGAGGCAATGAGCAGTTCTTC. The full variable domain, in which reference TRBV7-3 and TRBJ2-1 provide the parts outside the CDR3, is GAGVSQTPSNKVTEKGKYVELRCDPISGHTALYWYRQSLGQGPEFLIYFQGTGAADDSGLPNDRFFAVRPEGSVSTLKIQRTERGDSAVYLCASSLIPRGNEQFFGPGTRLTVL.